The 8 T cell receptor beta chains listed next were all sequenced from one sample in a study of cytomegalovirus exposure and HLA in healthy donors. With 60 Vbeta and 13 Jbeta primers, the PCR was carried out. Repertoires were generated with immunoSEQ multiplex PCR, while TCRdb's copy carries only in-frame clones and drops some. Here the sample spans under 200,000 clones, 65% to 90% being singletons. The specimen sequenced was PBMCs. These receptors all come from a male donor in good health and CMV-seronegative.

The chain links TRBV7-2 to TRBJ2-3; 10 nucleotides align to TRBD2. The CDR3 length is 18 residues. The trim removed 1 base at V and 1 base at J, leaving 8 bases unmatched. Germline values: CDR1 SGHTA, CDR2 FQGNSA. The CDR3 DNA reads TGTGCCAGCAGCTTAGTAGTAGCGGGGGGCTTAGGCACAGATACGCAGTATTTT. It yields the protein CASSLVVAGGLGTDTQYF. Full variable domain (missing parts from reference TRBV7-2 and TRBJ2-3): GAGVSQSPSNKVTEKGKDVELRCDPISGHTALYWYRQSLGQGLEFLIYFQGNSAPDKSGLPSDRFSAERTGGSVSTLTIQRTQQEDSAVYLCASSLVVAGGLGTDTQYFGPGTRLTVL.

CDR3 sequence: CASSPAGRRSEQYF. CDR3 nucleotides: TGTGCCAGCAGTCCAGCCGGGAGGAGATCCGAGCAGTACTTC. The chain is built from TRBV6-1 and TRBJ2-7; TRBD2 agrees at 7 bases. V was clipped by 5 bases and J by 6 bases; unmatched bases: 10. Germline CDR1 reads MNHNS; CDR2 reads SASEGT. The CDR3 has 14 residues.

The rearrangement links TRBV30 to TRBJ2-7; 8 bases match TRBD1. V gave up 2 bases and J gave up 1 base; unmatched junction bases: 7. Germline V gene sequence: CDR1 GTSNPN, CDR2 SVGIG (reference sequence). This CDR3 is built from 15 residues. The CDR3, as DNA: TGTGCCTGGAGTAACAGGGACAGGCTTTCCTACGAGCAGTACTTC. Residues: CAWSNRDRLSYEQYF.

The CDR3 sequence: CASSLVGGGQNYGYTF. The CDR3 DNA reads as TGTGCCAGCAGCCTGGTAGGAGGGGGACAGAACTATGGCTACACCTTC. The chain couples TRBV21-1 to TRBJ1-2; the table gives TRBD1 as D, unverified against the DNA. TRBV21-1 is given as a pseudogene. The CDR3 spans 16 residues.

The rearrangement joins TRBV12-5 to TRBJ1-2; TRBD1 aligns across 7 bases. Germline values: CDR1 LGHNT, CDR2 FRNRAP. After removal of 5 bases from V and 8 bases from J, the junction contained 8 bases not matched to a gene. This CDR3 contains 13 residues. CDR3: CASGTTGVGGYTF. CDR3 sequence (DNA): TGTGCTAGTGGTACAACAGGGGTTGGCGGCTACACCTTC.

The chain uses TRBV18 and TRBJ1-2; TRBD1 matches at 7 bases. CDR3 size: 14 residues. With V trimmed by 1 base and J by 2 bases, 1 base remained unmatched. Per germline, CDR1 KGHSH and CDR2 LQKENI. Here the CDR3 reads CASSPLGQNYGYTF. The CDR3 nucleotides are TGTGCCAGCTCACCACTGGGACAGAACTATGGCTACACCTTC.

The chain has TRBV6-6 and TRBJ1-5, with 7 bases identical to TRBD1. Germline CDR1 MNHNY, CDR2 SVGAGI (reference sequence). V was pared by 7 bases and J by 1 base, with 7 bases of the junction left unmatched. The CDR3 contains 15 residues. The CDR3 nucleotides are TGTGCCAGCAAAGTGGGACAGTCAAGCAATCAGCCCCAGCATTTT. Translating it yields CASKVGQSSNQPQHF.

This chain links TRBV6-5 with TRBJ1-1; D is ambiguous. Germline V gene sequence: CDR1 MNHEY, CDR2 SVGAGI. This CDR3 has 15 amino acids. V was shortened by 7 bases and J by 5 bases, with 20 bases between the two germline ends. Here the CDR3 reads CASNQHEAAITEAFF. CDR3 DNA: TGTGCCAGCAACCAACACGAGGCTGCTATAACTGAAGCTTTCTTT.